This entry lists 4 T cell receptor beta chains sequenced from one sample in a study of blood T cell repertoires in COVID-19. Clones were sequenced by immunoSEQ multiplex PCR, and TCRdb holds only the in-frame ones, with some missing. The sample has over 200,000 clones, around 86% seen once. The sample taken for sequencing was PBMCs or T cells enriched from blood (not recorded which). The receptors stem from a man aged 18 to 30 who had recovered from COVID-19.

The genes are TRBV30 and TRBJ2-7, with a tentative D call TRBD1 (5 bases). The CDR3 is made up of 11 amino acids. Per germline, CDR1 GTSNPN and CDR2 SVGIG (reference sequence). CDR3 sequence: CGLVQAYEQYF. CDR3 coding DNA: TGTGGTCTCGTACAGGCATACGAGCAGTACTTC.

CDR3 DNA: TGCAGCGTTGAAGGAGTAACCGGGGAGCTGTTTTTT. Amino acid sequence: CSVEGVTGELFF. This sequence joins TRBV29-1 and TRBJ2-2; D not certain. This CDR3 comprises 12 residues. CDR1 SQVTM and CDR2 ANQGSEA come from the germline V gene. With 1 base removed from V and 5 bases from J, the gap between germline ends came to 5 bases.

V and J are TRBV5-6 and TRBJ1-2, with D unresolved. The CDR3 spans 14 residues. V was pared by 1 base and J by 4 bases, with 11 bases between. Germline CDR1 is SGHDT and CDR2 is YYEEEE. The CDR3 is CASSLYRESYGYTF. CDR3 DNA: TGTGCCAGCAGCTTGTATAGGGAGAGCTATGGCTACACCTTC.

The J gene is TRBJ1-1, the V gene TRBV2; no clear D. Trimming took off 6 bases at V and 2 bases at J, with 13 bases between the two ends. Germline-derived CDR1 and CDR2 are SNHLY and FYNNEI. The CDR3 loop spans 14 amino acids. This CDR3 reads CASRTSPTNTEAFF. CDR3 sequence (DNA): TGTGCCAGCAGGACAAGCCCGACCAACACTGAAGCTTTCTTT.